This TCR beta chain emerged from a study of cytomegalovirus exposure and HLA in healthy donors. PCR involved 60 Vbeta and 13 Jbeta primers. TCRdb keeps only in-frame clones here, not all; method: immunoSEQ multiplex PCR. The table shows 110,000 to 150,000 clones, with roughly 77% occurring only once. Trimming removed 3 bases at V and 3 bases at J, with 12 bases between. Germline V CDR1 and CDR2: SGHRS, YFSETQ. This CDR3 is 14 amino acids long. This rearrangement joins TRBV5-1 to TRBJ1-1, with D hard to call. The sequence came from a man under 40 in good health and CMV-seronegative. Sequencing was performed on PBMCs. The CDR3, as DNA: TGCGCCAGCAGCTCAGCGGAGACTTACACTGAAGCTTTCTTT. It translates to CASSSAETYTEAFF.